This T cell receptor beta chain was sequenced in a study of early T cells in non-severe SARS-CoV-2 infection. Looking at the study overall: Sequenced material consisted of bulk RNA (from unsorted whole blood), and chains were unpaired. Study findings and constraints: VDJdb matches were skewed toward anti-spike CD8 T cell responses.

Unique molecular identifier tags were affixed to discrete cDNA molecules. TCRdb re-called the 5' RACE reads through MiXCR, storing one row per CDR3 protein. The sample lists about 50,000 distinct CDR3 sequences; about 10% were seen once. The V end was cut by 2 bases, the J end by 5 bases, with 16 bases between. The germline CDR1 and CDR2 sequences are MNHEY and SVGAGI. CDR3 length: 15 amino acids. Points on this clonotype: Its target is not known.

This rearrangement joins TRBV6-5 to TRBJ2-7; tentative D call: TRBD2 (5 bases). This clonotype was obtained from an adult who was a healthcare worker with PCR-confirmed SARS-CoV-2 infection or an uninfected control (not recorded which). Input material: whole blood. The CDR3 bases are TGTGCCAGCAGTTACGGCCAAGGACCCGGGGACGAGCAGTACTTC. Amino acids: CASSYGQGPGDEQYF.